What follows describes a single TCR beta chain. Its antigen is unidentified. This table comes from immunoSEQ multiplex PCR, and its TCRdb copy is limited to in-frame clones, with some not included. The sample has almost 250,000 clones, 60% to 75% seen once. These data belong to a study of cytotoxic CD8 clonotypes in ibrutinib-treated CLL. Study-level findings and limits: Clonality rose at ibrutinib response and fell back toward baseline at progression.

The source material was PBMCs, sampled after 24 months of ibrutinib treatment. This receptor was identified in a human donor with chronic lymphocytic leukemia.

This chain's CDR3 is CASSSSDTIYF. CDR3 bases: TGTGCCAGCAGCTCCTCGGACACCATATATTTT. The rearrangement joins TRBV11-2 to TRBJ1-3; D unclear. Germline CDR1 and CDR2: SGHAT and FQNNGV. This CDR3 region has 11 residues. The V gene lost 4 bases and the J gene lost 8 bases, with 6 bases spanning the gap. The full variable domain, with the rest looked up from reference TRBV11-2 and TRBJ1-3, is EAGVAQSPRYKIIEKRQSVAFWCNPISGHATLYWYQQILGQGPKLLIQFQNNGVVDDSQLPKDRFSAERLKGVDSTLKIQPAKLEDSAVYLCASSSSDTIYFGEGSWLTVV.